The rows below give T cell receptor beta chains drawn from one sample of a study of blood T cell repertoires in COVID-19. The data were produced by immunoSEQ multiplex PCR, yet TCRdb's version contains in-frame clones alone and is incomplete. The sample carries approximately 270,000 clones, approximately 90% recorded once. The sequenced sample consisted of peripheral blood. The receptors derive from a man aged 30 to 39 with acute or convalescent COVID-19. Each CDR3 is given with its conserved first and last residue. D genes are given only for firm matches. A clone size is listed for some rows: how often the clone was seen (once, few, many), or a class if it is expanded.

j_call	clone_size	d_call	v_call	cdr3_nt	cdr3_aa
TRBJ1-4	few	.	TRBV28	TGTGCCAGCGGAAGGGGGTCAACTAATGAAAAACTGTTTTTT	CASGRGSTNEKLFF
TRBJ1-5	.	.	TRBV7-9	TGTGCCAGCAGCTTAAGTAGTAGCCGTCTTAATCAGCCCCAGCATTTT	CASSLSSSRLNQPQHF
TRBJ1-5	.	TRBD1	TRBV6-1	TGTGCCAGCAGTGAAGCGGGGGGACAGGGCTTACTTCCCCAGCATTTT	CASSEAGGQGLLPQHF
TRBJ2-1	.	TRBD1	TRBV11-3	TGTGCCAGCAGCTTGACAGGGAGCTATGAGCAGTTCTTC	CASSLTGSYEQFF
TRBJ2-3	.	TRBD2	TRBV5-6	TGTGCCAGCAGCTTGGTTGGCGGGAGGGCGGGAGATACGCAGTATTTT	CASSLVGGRAGDTQYF
TRBJ1-3	once	.	TRBV6-5	TGTGCCAGCAGAACAGGGACCTCTGGAAACACCATATATTTT	CASRTGTSGNTIYF
TRBJ1-1	.	.	TRBV5-1	TGCGCCAGCAGCTTGGAGTATGCGGGGGACACTGAAGCTTTCTTT	CASSLEYAGDTEAFF
TRBJ1-6	.	.	TRBV3-1/TRBV3-2	TGTGCCAGCAGCCAAGGTCACAGCACCTATAATTCACCCCTCCACTTT	CASSQGHSTYNSPLHF
TRBJ2-2	.	TRBD2	TRBV29-1	TGCAGCGTTGAGGGGCTAGCGGGAACGGCCGGGGAGCTGTTTTTT	CSVEGLAGTAGELFF
TRBJ2-3	.	.	TRBV4-2	TGTGCCAGCAGCCAGGGTACAGGGAGGGGCACAGATACGCAGTATTTT	CASSQGTGRGTDTQYF